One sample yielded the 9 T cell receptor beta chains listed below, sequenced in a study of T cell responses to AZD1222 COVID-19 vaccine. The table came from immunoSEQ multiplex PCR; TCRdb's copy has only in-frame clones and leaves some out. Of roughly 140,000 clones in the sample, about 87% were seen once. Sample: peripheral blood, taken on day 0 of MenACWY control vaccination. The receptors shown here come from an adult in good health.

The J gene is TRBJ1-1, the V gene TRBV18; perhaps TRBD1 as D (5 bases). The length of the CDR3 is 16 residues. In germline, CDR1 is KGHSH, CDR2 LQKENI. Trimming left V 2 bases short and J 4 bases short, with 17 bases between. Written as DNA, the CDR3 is TGTGCCAGCTCACCAGGATTTCAGGGCCCGGGCACTGAAGCTTTCTTT. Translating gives CASSPGFQGPGTEAFF. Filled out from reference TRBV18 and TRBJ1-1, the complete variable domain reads NAGVMQNPRHLVRRRGQEARLRCSPMKGHSHVYWYRQLPEEGLKFMVYLQKENIIDESGMPKERFSAEFPKEGPSILRIQQVVRGDSAAYFCASSPGFQGPGTEAFFGQGTRLTVV.

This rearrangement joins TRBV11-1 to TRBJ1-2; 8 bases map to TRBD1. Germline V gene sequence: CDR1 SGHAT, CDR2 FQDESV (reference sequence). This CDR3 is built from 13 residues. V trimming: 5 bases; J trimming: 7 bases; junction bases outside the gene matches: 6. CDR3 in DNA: TGTGCCAGCAGCCCCATTGACAGGGGTGGCTACACCTTC. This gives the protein CASSPIDRGGYTF.

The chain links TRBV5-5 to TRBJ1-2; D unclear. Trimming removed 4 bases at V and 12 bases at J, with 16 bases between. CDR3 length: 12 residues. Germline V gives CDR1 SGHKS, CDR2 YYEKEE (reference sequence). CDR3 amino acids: CASSRPGGRNTF. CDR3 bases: TGTGCCAGCAGCAGACCGGGAGGTAGGAACACCTTC.

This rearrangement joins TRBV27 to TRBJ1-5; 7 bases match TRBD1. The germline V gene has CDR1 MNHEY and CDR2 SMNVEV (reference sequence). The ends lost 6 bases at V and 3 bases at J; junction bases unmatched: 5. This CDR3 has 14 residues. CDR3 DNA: TGTGCCAGCAGCCTGACAGGGCACAATCAGCCCCAGCATTTT. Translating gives CASSLTGHNQPQHF.

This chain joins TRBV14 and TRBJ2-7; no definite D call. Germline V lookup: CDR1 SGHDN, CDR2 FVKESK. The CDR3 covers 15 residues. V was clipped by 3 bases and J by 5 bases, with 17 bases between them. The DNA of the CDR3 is TGTGCCAGCAGCCATTGGTCAACCAGGAGTGACGAGCAGTACTTC. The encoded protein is CASSHWSTRSDEQYF.

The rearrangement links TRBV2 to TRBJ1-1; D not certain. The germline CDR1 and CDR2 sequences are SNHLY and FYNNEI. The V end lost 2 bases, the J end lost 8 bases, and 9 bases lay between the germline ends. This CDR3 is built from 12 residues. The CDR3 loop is CASSEIKGEAFF. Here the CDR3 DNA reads TGTGCCAGCAGTGAAATAAAGGGAGAAGCTTTCTTT. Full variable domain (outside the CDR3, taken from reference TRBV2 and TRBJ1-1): EPEVTQTPSHQVTQMGQEVILRCVPISNHLYFYWYRQILGQKVEFLVSFYNNEISEKSEIFDDQFSVERPDGSNFTLKIRSTKLEDSAMYFCASSEIKGEAFFGQGTRLTVV.

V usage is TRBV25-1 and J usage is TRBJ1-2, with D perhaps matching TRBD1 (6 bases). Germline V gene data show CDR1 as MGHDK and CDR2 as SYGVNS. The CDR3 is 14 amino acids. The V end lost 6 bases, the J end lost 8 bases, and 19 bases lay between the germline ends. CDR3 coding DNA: TGTGCCAGCAGCGACAAGACAGGTGAATTAGGCTACACCTTC. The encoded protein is CASSDKTGELGYTF.

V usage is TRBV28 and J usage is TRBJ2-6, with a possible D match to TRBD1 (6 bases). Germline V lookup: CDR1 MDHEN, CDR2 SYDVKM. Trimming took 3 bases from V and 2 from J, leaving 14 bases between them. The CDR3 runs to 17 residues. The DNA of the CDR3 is TGTGCCAGCAGTTTTGCAGGGGCCGAGACTGGGGCCAACGTCCTGACTTTC. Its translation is CASSFAGAETGANVLTF.

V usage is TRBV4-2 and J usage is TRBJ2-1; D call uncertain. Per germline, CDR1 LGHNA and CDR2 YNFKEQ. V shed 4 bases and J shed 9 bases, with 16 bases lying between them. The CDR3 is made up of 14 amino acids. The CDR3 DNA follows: TGTGCCAGCAGCCGCGAACAGTCAAACGGTGAGCAGTTCTTC. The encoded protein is CASSREQSNGEQFF.